This T cell receptor beta chain was recovered during a study of a mutant IDH1 vaccine in newly diagnosed glioma. Time point of the sample: week 35, safety follow-up. Vaccine doses each comprised 300 ug of mutant IDH1 20-mer peptide, with topical imiquimod. The assay was immunoSEQ multiplex PCR, and TCRdb's table has in-frame clones only and misses some. Among about 69,000 clones, approximately 86% were seen once, and the ten largest hold 1.5% to 2.5%. In the case of this clone: What it recognizes is unknown.

Germline assignment: CDR1 MGHRA and CDR2 YSYEKL. The CDR3 is 13 amino acids. With 3 bases removed from V and 2 bases from J, the gap between germline ends came to 7 bases. This chain connects TRBV4-1 to TRBJ1-2, with D maybe TRBD1 (5 bases). The clonotype comes from a man between 25 and 39 years old with glioma. The source was PBMCs, collected from a glioma patient whose treatment included an IDH1 peptide vaccine. The CDR3 region has the DNA TGCGCCAGCAGCCAGGGGACCAACTATGGCTACACCTTC. Its protein is CASSQGTNYGYTF.